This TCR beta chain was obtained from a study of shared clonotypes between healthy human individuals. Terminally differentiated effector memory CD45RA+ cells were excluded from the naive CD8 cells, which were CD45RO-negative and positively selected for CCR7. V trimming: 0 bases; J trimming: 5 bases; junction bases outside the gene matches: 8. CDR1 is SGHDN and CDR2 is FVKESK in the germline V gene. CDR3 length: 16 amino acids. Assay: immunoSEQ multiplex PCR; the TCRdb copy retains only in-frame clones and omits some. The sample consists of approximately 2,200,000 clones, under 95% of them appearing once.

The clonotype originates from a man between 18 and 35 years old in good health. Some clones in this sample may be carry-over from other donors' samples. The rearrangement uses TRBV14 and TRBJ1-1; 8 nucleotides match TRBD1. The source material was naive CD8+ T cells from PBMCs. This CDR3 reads CASSQDSRTGRTEAFF. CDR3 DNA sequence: TGTGCCAGCAGCCAAGATAGTCGGACAGGGAGGACTGAAGCTTTCTTT.